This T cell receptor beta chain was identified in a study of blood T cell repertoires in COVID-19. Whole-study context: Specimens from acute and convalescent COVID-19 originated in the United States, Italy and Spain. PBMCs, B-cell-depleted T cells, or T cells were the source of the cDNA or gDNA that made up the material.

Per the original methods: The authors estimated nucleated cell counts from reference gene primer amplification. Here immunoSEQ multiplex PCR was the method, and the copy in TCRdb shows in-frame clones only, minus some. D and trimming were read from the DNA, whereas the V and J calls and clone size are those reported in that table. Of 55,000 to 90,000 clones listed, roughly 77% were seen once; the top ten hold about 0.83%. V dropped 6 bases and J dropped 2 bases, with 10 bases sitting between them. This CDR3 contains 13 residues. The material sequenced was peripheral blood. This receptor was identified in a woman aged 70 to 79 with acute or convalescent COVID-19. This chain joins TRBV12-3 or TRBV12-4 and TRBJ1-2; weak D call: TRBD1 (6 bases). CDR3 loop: CASRTGTNYGYTF. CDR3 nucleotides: TGTGCCAGCAGAACAGGGACCAACTATGGCTACACCTTC.